This T cell receptor beta chain came from a study of cytomegalovirus exposure and HLA in healthy donors. A multiplex PCR was run with 60 Vbeta primers and 13 Jbeta primers. Measured with immunoSEQ multiplex PCR; TCRdb has only the in-frame clones, and not every one. The sample has 310,000 or so clones, 85% to 90% seen once. There are 13 residues in the CDR3. Trimming at V came to 5 bases and at J to 6 bases, leaving 6 bases not matched to a gene. The germline CDR1 and CDR2 sequences are MNHNS and SASEGT. The clonotype was recovered from a woman between 18 and 30 years old in good health and CMV-seronegative. The chain employs TRBV6-1 and TRBJ2-7, with 8 bases matching TRBD1. The specimen sequenced was PBMCs. CDR3 in DNA: TGTGCCAGCAGTACTGGACAGGGCGGCGAGCAGTACTTC. It specifies CASSTGQGGEQYF.